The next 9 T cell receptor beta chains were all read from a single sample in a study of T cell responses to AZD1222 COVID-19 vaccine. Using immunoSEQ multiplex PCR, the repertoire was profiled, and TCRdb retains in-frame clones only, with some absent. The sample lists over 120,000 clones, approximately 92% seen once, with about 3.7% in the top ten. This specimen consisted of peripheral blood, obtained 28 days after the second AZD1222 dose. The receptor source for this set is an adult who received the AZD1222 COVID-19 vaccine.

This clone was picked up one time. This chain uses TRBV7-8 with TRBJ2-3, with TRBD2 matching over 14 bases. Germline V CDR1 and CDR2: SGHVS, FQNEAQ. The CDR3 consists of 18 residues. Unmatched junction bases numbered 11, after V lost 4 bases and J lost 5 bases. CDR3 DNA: TGTGCCAGCAGCTCGGGACTAGCGGGAGAGTTGTTTCTAGATACGCAGTATTTT. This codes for CASSSGLAGELFLDTQYF.

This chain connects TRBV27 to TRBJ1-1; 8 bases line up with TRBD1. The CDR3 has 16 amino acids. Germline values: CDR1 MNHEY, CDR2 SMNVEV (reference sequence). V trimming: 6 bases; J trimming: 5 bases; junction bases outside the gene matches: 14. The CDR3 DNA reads TGTGCCAGCAGCCGCCACCAGGGGGCGGGAGAAACTGAAGCTTTCTTT. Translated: CASSRHQGAGETEAFF.

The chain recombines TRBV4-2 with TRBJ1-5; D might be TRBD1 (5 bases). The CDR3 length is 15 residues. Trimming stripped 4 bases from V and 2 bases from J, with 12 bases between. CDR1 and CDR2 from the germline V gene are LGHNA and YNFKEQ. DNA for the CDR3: TGTGCCAGCAGCCGGCAGGGTTACGGCAATCAGCCCCAGCATTTT. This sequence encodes CASSRQGYGNQPQHF.

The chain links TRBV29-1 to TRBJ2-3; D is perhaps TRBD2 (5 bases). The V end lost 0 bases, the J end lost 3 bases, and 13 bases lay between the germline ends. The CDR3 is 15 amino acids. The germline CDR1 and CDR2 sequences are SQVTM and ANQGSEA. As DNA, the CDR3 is TGCAGCGTTGAAGATCAAGCGGTGGGGACAGATACGCAGTATTTT. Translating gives CSVEDQAVGTDTQYF.

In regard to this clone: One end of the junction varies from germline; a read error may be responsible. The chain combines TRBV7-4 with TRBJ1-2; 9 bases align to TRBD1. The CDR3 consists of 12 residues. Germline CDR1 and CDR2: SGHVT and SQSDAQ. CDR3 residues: CASSLDRGPDAF. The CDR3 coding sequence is TGTGCCAGCAGCTTAGACAGGGGGCCAGACGCCTTC.

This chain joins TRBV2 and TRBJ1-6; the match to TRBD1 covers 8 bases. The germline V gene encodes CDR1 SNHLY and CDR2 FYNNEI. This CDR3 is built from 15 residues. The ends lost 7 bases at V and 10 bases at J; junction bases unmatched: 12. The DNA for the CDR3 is TGTGCCAGCACTACTAGACAGGGGACCGGATCACCCCTCCACTTT. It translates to CASTTRQGTGSPLHF.

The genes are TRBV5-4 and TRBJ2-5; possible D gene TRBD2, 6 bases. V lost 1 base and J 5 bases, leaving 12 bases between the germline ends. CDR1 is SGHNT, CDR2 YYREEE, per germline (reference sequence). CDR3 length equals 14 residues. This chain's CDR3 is CASSLFGSGETQYF. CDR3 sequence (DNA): TGTGCCAGCAGCTTGTTCGGGAGTGGGGAGACCCAGTACTTC.

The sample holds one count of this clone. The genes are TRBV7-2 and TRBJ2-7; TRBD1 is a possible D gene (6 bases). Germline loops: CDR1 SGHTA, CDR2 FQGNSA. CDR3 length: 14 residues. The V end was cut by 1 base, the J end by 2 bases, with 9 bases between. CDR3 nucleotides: TGTGCCAGCAGCTTAGACCGGGACACCTACGAGCAGTACTTC. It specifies CASSLDRDTYEQYF.

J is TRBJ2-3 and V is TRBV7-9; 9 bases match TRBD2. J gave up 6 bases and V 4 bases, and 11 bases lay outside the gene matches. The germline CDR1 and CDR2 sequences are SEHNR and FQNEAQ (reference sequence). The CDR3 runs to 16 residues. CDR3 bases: TGTGCCAGCAGCTCGCCGACTAGCGGAGTCCAGGATACGCAGTATTTT. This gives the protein CASSSPTSGVQDTQYF. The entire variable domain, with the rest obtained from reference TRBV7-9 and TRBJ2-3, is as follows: DTGVSQNPRHKITKRGQNVTFRCDPISEHNRLYWYRQTLGQGPEFLTYFQNEAQLEKSRLLSDRFSAERPKGSFSTLEIQRTEQGDSAMYLCASSSPTSGVQDTQYFGPGTRLTVL.